This TCR beta chain was recovered during a study of blood T cells in healthy people across ages. Study-wide results and limits: Estimated diversity across one million T cells was deemed an underestimate.

In regard to this clonotype: The target antigen is unknown.

Germline CDR1 is SGHTA and CDR2 is FQGNSA. V dropped 2 bases and J dropped 7 bases, with 9 bases sitting between them. CDR3 length: 13 amino acids. A second PCR, run for about 7 to 12 cycles, used a sample-barcoded 5' primer plus a J-beta primer mix. Each of the cDNA molecules was tagged by a template-switch adaptor with 12 random nucleotides. MiXCR, applied by TCRdb to the 5' RACE reads, yields one record per CDR3 protein. Counted here are hundreds of thousands of distinct CDR3 sequences, 22% occurring once; the ten biggest clones make up 22%. The sequence was collected from a man between 70 and 80 years old in good health. The specimen was blood. The chain joins TRBV7-2 to TRBJ1-5; D ambiguous. The CDR3 nucleotides are TGTGCCAGCAGCTTATTATGGGGACAGCCCCAGCATTTT. Protein sequence: CASSLLWGQPQHF.